A selection of T cell receptor beta chains follows, all from one sample in a study of human T cells and chemical hapten exposure. From the RACE reads, TCRdb called clonotypes with MiXCR, one entry per CDR3 protein. Seen here are tens of thousands of distinct CDR3 sequences, 6.5% to 9% observed once, and the top ten hold almost 10%. The sequenced sample was whole blood. These receptors all stem from a human donor in good health. Some clones in this sample may be carry-over from other donors' samples. Each CDR3 is given with its conserved first and last residue. The D gene is left open where the match is weak. A row's size may be missing; if present it is once, few, many or a size class.

cdr3_aa	cdr3_nt	clone_size	j_call	d_call	v_call
CASSQGQQPSYGYTF	TGTGCCAGCAGCCAGGGACAGCAACCTTCCTATGGCTACACCTTC	few	TRBJ1-2	TRBD1	TRBV7-9
CASRPGGGLETQYF	TGTGCCAGCAGGCCCGGTGGGGGGCTCGAGACCCAGTACTTC	.	TRBJ2-5	.	TRBV12-3/TRBV12-4
CASSKGQGAYGYTF	TGTGCCAGCAGCAAGGGACAGGGGGCGTATGGCTACACCTTC	many	TRBJ1-2	TRBD1	TRBV12-3/TRBV12-4
CSSRGLDGYTF	TGCAGCTCGCGGGGCTTGGATGGCTACACCTTC	many	TRBJ1-2	.	TRBV29-1
CASSLAGQARGGYTF	TGCGCCAGCAGCCTAGCTGGACAAGCCCGGGGTGGCTACACCTTC	few	TRBJ1-2	.	TRBV4-3
CAWLPLGRGEETQYF	TGTGCCTGGCTTCCTTTAGGAAGGGGCGAAGAGACCCAGTACTTC	.	TRBJ2-5	.	TRBV30
CASSPIAGGQSQHF	TGTGCCAGCAGCCCTATCGCAGGGGGTCAGTCCCAGCATTTT	.	TRBJ1-5	TRBD1	TRBV6-1
CASSLDMNTEAFF	TGTGCCAGCAGCTTAGACATGAACACTGAAGCTTTCTTT	medium-sized	TRBJ1-1	.	TRBV7-9
CSAREGGVLTTQYF	TGCAGTGCTAGAGAGGGGGGGGTTCTAACGACCCAGTACTTC	many	TRBJ2-5	TRBD2	TRBV20-1
CASSYWDGEYF	TGTGCCAGCAGTTACTGGGATGGGGAGTATTTT	many	TRBJ2-3	.	TRBV27
CASSPRAGYTSGYTF	TGCGCCAGCAGCCCCCGCGCAGGGTATACGTCTGGCTACACCTTC	few	TRBJ1-2	.	TRBV4-3
CASSRASSYEQYF	TGTGCCAGCAGCCGGGCGTCTAGCTACGAGCAGTACTTC	many	TRBJ2-7	.	TRBV3-1
CASSGGTRNEQFF	TGTGCCAGCAGTGGAGGGACACGTAATGAGCAGTTCTTC	.	TRBJ2-1	.	TRBV2
CASSDVGTYPWEQYF	TGTGCCAGCAGTGACGTAGGGACTTACCCCTGGGAGCAGTACTTC	few	TRBJ2-7	.	TRBV2
CASSRGRGTEAFF	TGTGCCAGCAGTCGAGGCAGGGGTACTGAAGCTTTCTTT	few	TRBJ1-1	.	TRBV7-6
CASSLVEGRETQYF	TGCGCCAGCAGCTTGGTAGAGGGGCGAGAGACCCAGTACTTC	few	TRBJ2-5	.	TRBV5-1
CASSLGLAGNNEQFF	TGCGCCAGCAGCTTGGGACTAGCGGGGAACAATGAGCAGTTCTTC	many	TRBJ2-1	TRBD2	TRBV5-1
CASSHGNSPLHF	TGTGCCAGCAGCCACGGAAATTCACCCCTCCACTTT	few	TRBJ1-6	.	TRBV28
CASSSGDRFSGNTIYF	TGTGCCAGCAGCTCCGGGGACCGTTTCTCTGGAAACACCATATATTTT	many	TRBJ1-3	.	TRBV5-4